Listed below are T cell receptor beta chains from one sample, sequenced in a study of CD4 and CD8 cells across lung adenocarcinoma regions. TCRdb reprocessed the PCR reads via MiXCR and lists one record per CDR3 protein. The sample records approximately 24,000 distinct CDR3 sequences, 53% being singletons. The sequenced sample consisted of CD8+ T cells from the center of a lung tumor. The receptors were sampled from a male donor with lung adenocarcinoma. The CD4 and CD8 labels of this study may be unreliable. The CDR3 runs from the conserved cysteine through the conserved F or W. Clone size is not always given. Where it is, it says once, few, many or a class for expanded clones.

13	-	many	TRBV6-1	CASSRKWVHEQYF
15	TRBJ2-4	-	TRBV6-1	CASKAGLSRKDTQYF
11	TRBJ2-3	-	TRBV10-3	CAIRGQDTQYF
16	TRBJ2-3	-	TRBV5-8	CASSFWSRSAKNTQYF
18	TRBJ2-3	-	TRBV6-5	CASSYRGPGGRDTETQYF
16	TRBJ1-4	-	TRBV3-1	CASSQGPGQGSEKLFF
14	TRBJ2-1	-	TRBV4-2	CASSHDRVAYEQFF
14	TRBJ2-5	medium-sized	TRBV25-1	CASSELKGKETQYF
15	TRBJ2-4	-	TRBV6-1	CASASGGLAKDTQYF
14	TRBJ2-5	many	TRBV7-2	CASSRTSAQETQYF
14	TRBJ2-3	-	TRBV6-1	CASRAGGDKETQYF
14	TRBJ2-5	many	TRBV7-2	CASSPGWGPGTQYF
14	TRBJ2-3	-	TRBV10-1	CRGRGRSAKDTQYF
14	TRBJ2-4	-	TRBV10-2	CAGSRCRDQEIQYF
16	TRBJ2-1	medium-sized	TRBV6-9	CASSYPGGGLLNEQFF
16	TRBJ2-3	-	TRBV6-1	CASRAAGRPTKDTQYF
16	TRBJ2-7	-	TRBV6-1	CASSELRGRGAYVQSF
14	TRBJ2-5	-	TRBV6-1	CASNRDSGAATQYF
23	TRBJ2-5	-	TRBV3-1	CASSQFRRTYPSWREGRQETQYF
13	TRBJ2-1	many	TRBV6-1	CASSRTRNAEQFF